This T cell receptor (beta chain) was identified during a study of shared clonotypes between healthy human individuals. All donors were Caucasian adults living in Nashville, Tennessee. The germline gives CDR1 SGHVS, CDR2 FNYEAQ. The V end was cut by 2 bases, the J end by 0 bases, with 8 bases between. The CDR3 totals 15 residues. Measured with immunoSEQ multiplex PCR; TCRdb has only the in-frame clones, and not every one. The sample lists a few million clones; approximately 90% were seen once. V is TRBV7-6 and J is TRBJ1-3; TRBD1 is a possible D gene (5 bases). The sample comprised naive CD4+ T cells sorted from blood. Indicated subset: CD45RA+ positively selected. The sequence was obtained from a man aged 18-30 years in good health. The CDR3 reads CASSLRGYSGNTIYF. The CDR3 region has the DNA TGTGCCAGCAGCTTAAGGGGTTACTCTGGAAACACCATATATTTT. Combining the CDR3 with reference TRBV7-6 and TRBJ1-3 gives the whole variable domain GAGVSQSPRYKVTKRGQDVALRCDPISGHVSLYWYRQALGQGPEFLTYFNYEAQQDKSGLPNDRFSAERPEGSISTLTIQRTEQRDSAMYRCASSLRGYSGNTIYFGEGSWLTVV.